This T cell receptor beta chain is drawn from a study of technical replicates of blood from a handful of donors listed by TCRdb under 2017. Libraries were prepared through the immunoSEQ multiplex PCR assay. The table was pulled from immuneACCESS by TCRdb, which kept in-frame rearrangements only. Such tables lose some clones; where checked, under half of the loss comes from unresolved V genes, and the rest has no known cause. The sample profile shows roughly 60,000 clones; just under 90% of them were found once. The leading ten clones occupy 5.2% of the sample. Regarding this clone: The antigen this receptor binds is unknown. No much larger clone is present one base from it, and per-base qualities are unavailable.

Sequencing used PBMCs. The TCR originated in a human donor in good health. Some clones in this sample may be carry-over from other donors' samples.

The DNA reads as follows: TGCGCCAGCAGCTTATTTGGGGGCAGTCAGCCCCAGCATTTT. This yields the protein CASSLFGGSQPQHF. The sequence is built from TRBV5-1 and TRBJ1-5; the D gene is perhaps TRBD1, from 6 matching bases. The germline V gene sets CDR1 to SGHRS and CDR2 to YFSETQ. At the junction V is shortened by 2 bases and J by 6 bases, with 12 bases in between. Counted from cysteine to phenylalanine, this CDR3 has 14 amino acids. Of the read, only the CDR3 DNA is kept; its 42 bases are in frame from base 1. With the rest looked up from the reference TRBV5-1 and TRBJ1-5 genes rather than sequenced, the full variable domain is KAGVTQTPRYLIKTRGQQVTLSCSPISGHRSVSWYQQTPGQGLQFLFEYFSETQRNKGNFPGRFSGRQFSNSRSEMNVSTLELGDSALYLCASSLFGGSQPQHFGDGTRLSIL.